This note documents a single T cell receptor beta chain sequence. Antigen specificity is unknown. This entry comes from a study of STAT5B mutations in CD4+ large granular lymphocyte leukemia. In the study overall: Among healthy controls, a particular HLA allele went with more CDR3 'QG' motifs.

Study conclusions and caveats: Compared with healthy controls (2/35), patient top clones favored TRBV06 (8/27). About a quarter of private leukemic clonotypes occurred rarely in other patients' non-leukemic repertoires.

Sequencing was performed with immunoSEQ multiplex PCR; in TCRdb, only in-frame clones are kept and a portion is missing. This table holds about 37,000 clones, 70% to 90% found once. Control samples were healthy donors' buffy coats. This CDR3 is 16 amino acids long. Losses at the gene ends were 1 base for V and 4 bases for J; bases not matched to a gene: 7. Germline loops: CDR1 LGHNA, CDR2 YNFKEQ. The chain couples TRBV4-2 to TRBJ2-1; 7 bases agree with TRBD2. The TCR comes from a human donor in good health. The sequenced sample consisted of CD4+ T cells from blood buffy coats. CDR3 sequence reads: CASSQVWAGEYNEQFF. DNA of the CDR3: TGTGCCAGCAGCCAAGTTTGGGCGGGAGAATACAATGAGCAGTTCTTC.